This is a list of T cell receptor beta chains from one sample in a study of tumor and adjacent non-tumor tissue in lung cancer. TCRdb re-derived calls from the multiplex PCR reads in MiXCR, one entry per CDR3 protein. The data hold about 120,000 distinct CDR3 sequences, with about 87% observed a single time. Sequencing was done on a sample of lung tumor tissue. All receptors come from a man aged 65 to 79 with non-small cell lung cancer. Each CDR3 is given with its conserved first and last residue. The D gene is left open where the match is weak. Only some rows state a clone size, as once, few, many or a class for expanded clones.

abundance	d_gene	v_gene	j_gene	CDR3aa	CDR3nt
-	-	TRBV29-1	TRBJ1-1	CSAVAKRPEALF	TGCAGCGCTGTGGCGAAGAGACCTGAAGCTTTATTT
-	TRBD2	TRBV6-2/TRBV6-3	TRBJ2-2	CASSYMSGANTGELFF	TGTGCCAGCAGCTACATGAGCGGGGCCAACACCGGGGAGCTGTTTTTT
-	-	TRBV4-1	TRBJ2-3	CPSSQGVHRSTDTRYF	TGCCCCAGCAGCCAAGGTGTACATCGTAGCACAGATACGCGGTATTTT
-	-	TRBV29-1	TRBJ2-5	CSAKPYLQTGQEIQYF	TGCAGTGCCAAGCCCTACCTTCAGACAGGTCAAGAGATCCAGTACTTT
-	-	TRBV4-1	TRBJ2-5	CASSPWTTQEIQYF	TGTGCCAGCAGCCCCTGGACGACCCAAGAGATCCAGTACTTC
-	TRBD2	TRBV4-3	TRBJ2-1	CASSQDVLAGGLEQFF	TGCGCCAGCAGTCAAGATGTACTAGCGGGAGGGCTTGAGCAGTTCTTC
-	-	TRBV5-6	TRBJ2-7	CASSGLGVPYDQYF	TGTGCCAGCAGCGGACTGGGAGTTCCATACGATCAGTACTTC
-	-	TRBV11-2	TRBJ2-3	CASSLTPGSITQYF	TGTGCCAGCAGCTTAACCCCAGGATCAATTACGCAGTATTTT
-	TRBD2	TRBV6-2/TRBV6-3	TRBJ2-5	CTTEGLTASETQYF	TGTACCACCGAGGGACTAACGGCGTCAGAGACCCAGTACTTC
-	-	TRBV6-2/TRBV6-3	TRBJ2-1	CASRWTDWWDNEQFF	TGTGCCAGCAGGTGGACAGACTGGTGGGACAATGAGCAGTTCTTC
many	TRBD1	TRBV5-4	TRBJ1-1	CASSTTGVALGNTEAFF	TGTGCCAGCAGCACTACAGGGGTTGCACTCGGGAACACTGAAGCTTTCTTT
-	TRBD2	TRBV11-2	TRBJ2-2	CASKLAYTGELFF	TGTGCAAGCAAACTAGCGTACACCGGGGAGCTGTTTTTT
-	-	TRBV29-1	TRBJ1-2	CSAERGKANHDYTF	TGCAGCGCCGAGAGAGGGAAAGCTAACCATGACTACACCTTC
-	TRBD2	TRBV6-2/TRBV6-3	TRBJ2-7	CPSSYSPRWTSGHYSYEQYF	TGTCCCAGCAGTTACTCGCCCCGTTGGACTAGCGGGCATTACTCCTACGAGCAGTACTTC
many	-	TRBV12-5	TRBJ1-2	CASLEGNYGYTF	TGTGCGAGTCTGGAGGGGAACTATGGCTACACCTTC
-	-	TRBV29-1	TRBJ2-2	CSVGGIGDLFF	TGCAGCGTTGGGGGAATCGGGGATCTGTTTTTT
-	-	TRBV4-2	TRBJ2-7	CASSQGQILYEQYF	TGTGCCAGTAGCCAAGGACAGATTCTCTACGAGCAGTACTTC
few	-	TRBV11-1	TRBJ2-1	CASSLVTRVDGQFF	TGTGCCAGTAGCTTAGTTACCAGGGTCGATGGGCAGTTCTTC
few	-	TRBV11-3	TRBJ1-2	CASSRSGVHGCTF	TGTGCCAGTAGCCGATCAGGGGTACATGGCTGCACCTTC
-	-	TRBV20-1	TRBJ1-4	CSARGTRGSNWNEKLFF	TGCAGTGCGAGAGGGACAAGGGGGTCCAACTGGAATGAAAAACTGTTTTTT
-	-	TRBV4-1	TRBJ1-4	CTSSEIRGQGSEKLFF	TGCACCAGCAGCGAAATACGGGGGCAGGGGAGCGAAAAACTGTTTTTT
-	TRBD1	TRBV4-1	TRBJ1-2	CASSPNRGGGYTF	TGCGCCAGCAGCCCAAACAGGGGTGGAGGCTACACCTTC
-	TRBD1	TRBV20-1	TRBJ2-5	CSVRDGRQGDQETQYF	TGCAGTGTTAGAGACGGGAGACAGGGGGACCAAGAGACCCAGTACTTC
-	TRBD2	TRBV11-3	TRBJ2-1	CTSSPLGTNGGYNEQFF	TGTACCAGCAGCCCCCTAGGGACTAACGGGGGCTACAATGAGCAGTTCTTC
-	TRBD1	TRBV30	TRBJ1-4	CALSTGTGGASEKLFF	TGTGCCTTGAGTACCGGGACAGGGGGCGCGAGTGAAAAACTGTTTTTT
-	-	TRBV10-2	TRBJ1-2	CASSGSRGQSYGYTF	TGCGCCAGCAGTGGGTCGAGGGGTCAGAGCTATGGCTACACCTTC
once	-	TRBV29-1	TRBJ1-1	CSAREGNTEAFF	TGCAGCGCTAGGGAGGGGAACACTGAAGCTTTCTTT
-	-	TRBV10-3	TRBJ1-2	CVTSSLSQGSSYGYTF	TGTGTCACCAGTTCCCTCTCACAGGGATCGTCCTATGGCTACACCTTC
-	-	TRBV20-1	TRBJ1-6	CSARRGNSPLYF	TGCAGTGCTAGGAGAGGGAATTCACCCCTCTACTTT
once	-	TRBV10-3	TRBJ1-1	CVISEPQGKVAEAFF	TGTGTCATCAGTGAGCCTCAGGGGAAGGTCGCTGAAGCTTTCTTT
few	-	TRBV28	TRBJ2-5	CASSLYRVGETQYF	TGTGCCAGCAGTTTATATAGGGTAGGAGAGACCCAGTACTTC
-	-	TRBV12-3/TRBV12-4	TRBJ2-7	CASSLNYYEQYF	TGTGCAAGCAGTTTGAACTACTACGAGCAGTACTTC
few	-	TRBV11-2	TRBJ2-3	CASSLTLGSNTQYF	TGTGCCAGCAGCCTAACTCTAGGGTCAAATACACAGTATTTT
-	-	TRBV5-4	TRBJ2-1	CVSSFGGRVGDEQLF	TGTGTCAGCAGCTTTGGGGGCAGGGTGGGGGATGAGCAGCTCTTC
-	-	TRBV12-3/TRBV12-4	TRBJ2-5	CASSPLDSMETQYF	TGTGCCAGCAGTCCGCTGGATAGCATGGAGACCCAGTACTTC
few	TRBD1	TRBV12-3/TRBV12-4	TRBJ2-3	CVSSWDRVQPQYF	TGTGTCAGCAGTTGGGACAGGGTTCAGCCCCAGTATTTT
-	-	TRBV11-2	TRBJ2-3	CASSLSPESNTQYF	TGTGCCAGCAGCCTGAGCCCAGAGTCAAATACGCAGTATTTT
once	-	TRBV11-2	TRBJ2-1	CASSLVRGADFNKQFF	TGTGCCAGCAGTTTAGTCCGGGGGGCGGATTTCAATAAGCAGTTCTTC
few	TRBD1	TRBV28	TRBJ2-5	CASSLSGQGLETQYF	TGTGCCAGCAGTCTTTCGGGACAGGGATTGGAGACCCAGTACTTC
-	-	TRBV11-2	TRBJ1-2	CASSPIGSTYDYTF	TGTGCCAGCAGCCCGATAGGGAGTACCTATGACTACACCTTC
-	-	TRBV7-9	TRBJ1-1	CTCSQKGSSTDAFF	TGTACCTGCAGCCAAAAGGGAAGTAGCACTGATGCTTTCTTT
-	-	TRBV7-9	TRBJ1-2	CASSLDGVGFIGYTF	TGTGCTAGCAGCTTAGATGGGGTCGGATTTATTGGCTACACCTTC
-	-	TRBV28	TRBJ1-6	CASSSEQGAVSPLHF	TGTGCCAGCAGTTCGGAACAGGGCGCTGTATCACCCCTCCACTTT
-	-	TRBV6-1	TRBJ1-1	CASGENSLANTEAFF	TGTGCCAGCGGTGAAAACAGCCTGGCGAACACTGAAGCTTTCTTT
-	TRBD2	TRBV11-3	TRBJ2-3	CASGRTSKSDTQYF	TGTGCCAGCGGCAGGACTAGCAAGTCAGATACGCAGTATTTT
once	TRBD1	TRBV4-2	TRBJ2-7	CISSQGQGLYKQYF	TGTATCAGCAGCCAAGGACAGGGTCTCTACAAGCAATACTTC
-	TRBD1	TRBV11-1	TRBJ2-1	CASSSRTGSYNEQFF	TGTGCCAGCAGCTCCCGGACAGGGTCCTACAATGAGCAGTTCTTC
-	TRBD1	TRBV5-1	TRBJ1-1	CASSLATGGMNTEAFF	TGCGCCAGCAGCCTGGCGACAGGGGGGATGAACACTGAAGCCTTCTTT